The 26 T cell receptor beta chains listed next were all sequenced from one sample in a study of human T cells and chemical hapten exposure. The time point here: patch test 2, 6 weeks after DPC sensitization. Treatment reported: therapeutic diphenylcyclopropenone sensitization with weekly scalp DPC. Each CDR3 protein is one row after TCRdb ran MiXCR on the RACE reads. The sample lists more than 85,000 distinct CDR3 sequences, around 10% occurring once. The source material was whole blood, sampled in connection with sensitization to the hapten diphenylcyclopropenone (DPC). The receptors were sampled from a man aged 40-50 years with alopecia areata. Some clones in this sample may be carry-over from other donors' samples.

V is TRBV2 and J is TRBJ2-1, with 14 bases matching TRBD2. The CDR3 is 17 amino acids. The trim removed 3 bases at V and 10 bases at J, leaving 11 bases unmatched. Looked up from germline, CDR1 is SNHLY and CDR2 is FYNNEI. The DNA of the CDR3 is TGTGCCAGCAGTGACACTCCCGGGGGACTAGCGGGAGCAGAGCAGTTCTTC. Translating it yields CASSDTPGGLAGAEQFF.

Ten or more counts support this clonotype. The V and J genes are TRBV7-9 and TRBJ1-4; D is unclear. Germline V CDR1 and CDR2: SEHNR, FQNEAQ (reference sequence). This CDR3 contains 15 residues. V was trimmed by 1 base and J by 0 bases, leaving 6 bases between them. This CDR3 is CASSLEGPTNEKLFF. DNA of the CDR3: TGTGCCAGCAGCTTAGAAGGTCCAACTAATGAAAAACTGTTTTTT.

The CDR3 protein is CASRGNNEQFF. CDR3 nucleotide sequence: TGTGCCAGCAGGGGTAACAATGAGCAGTTCTTC. The chain couples TRBV3-1 to TRBJ2-1, with no clear D. CDR3 size: 11 residues. V was trimmed by 6 bases and J by 5 bases, leaving 5 bases between them. Germline CDR1 is LGHDT and CDR2 is YNNKEL (reference sequence).

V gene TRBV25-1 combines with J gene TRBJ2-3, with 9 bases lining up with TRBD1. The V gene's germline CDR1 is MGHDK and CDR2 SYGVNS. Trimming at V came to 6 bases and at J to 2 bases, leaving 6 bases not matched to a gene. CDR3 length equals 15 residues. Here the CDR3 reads CASRVGTGITDTQYF. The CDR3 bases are TGTGCCAGCAGGGTGGGGACAGGGATCACAGATACGCAGTATTTT.

The CDR3 bases are TGCAGTGCTAGAGACATCTCTGGGGCCAACGTCCTGACTTTC. Translating gives CSARDISGANVLTF. This chain links TRBV20-1 with TRBJ2-6, with D unclear. Germline-derived CDR1 and CDR2 are DFQATT and SNEGSKA (reference sequence). The length of the CDR3 is 14 residues. Trimming removed 0 bases from V and 0 bases from J, with 3 bases in between.

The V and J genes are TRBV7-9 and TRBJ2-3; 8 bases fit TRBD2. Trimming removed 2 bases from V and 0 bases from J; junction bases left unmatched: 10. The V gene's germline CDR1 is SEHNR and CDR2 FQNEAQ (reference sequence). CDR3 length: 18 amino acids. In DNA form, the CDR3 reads TGTGCCAGCAGCTTAAAACCAGCGGGAGCAGCTAGCACAGATACGCAGTATTTT. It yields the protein CASSLKPAGAASTDTQYF.

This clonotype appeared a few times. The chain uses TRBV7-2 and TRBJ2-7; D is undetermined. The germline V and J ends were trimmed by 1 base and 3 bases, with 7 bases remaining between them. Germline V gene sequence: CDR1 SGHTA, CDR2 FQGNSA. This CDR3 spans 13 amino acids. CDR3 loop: CASSLEDGYEQYF. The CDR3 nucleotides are TGTGCCAGCAGCTTAGAGGACGGCTACGAGCAGTACTTC.

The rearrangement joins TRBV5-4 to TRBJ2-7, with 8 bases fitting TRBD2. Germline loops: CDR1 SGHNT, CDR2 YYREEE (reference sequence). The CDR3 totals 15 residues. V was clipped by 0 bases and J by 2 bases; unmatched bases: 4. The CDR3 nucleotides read TGTGCCAGCAGCTTGGCCGGGACTAGTCCCTACGAGCAGTACTTC. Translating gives CASSLAGTSPYEQYF.

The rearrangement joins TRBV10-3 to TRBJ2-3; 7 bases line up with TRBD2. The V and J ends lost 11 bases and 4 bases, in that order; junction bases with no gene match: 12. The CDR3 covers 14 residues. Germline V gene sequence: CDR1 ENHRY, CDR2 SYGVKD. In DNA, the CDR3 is TGTGCCTCAAACCGGGAGGATGGCGCAGATACGCAGTATTTT. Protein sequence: CASNREDGADTQYF.

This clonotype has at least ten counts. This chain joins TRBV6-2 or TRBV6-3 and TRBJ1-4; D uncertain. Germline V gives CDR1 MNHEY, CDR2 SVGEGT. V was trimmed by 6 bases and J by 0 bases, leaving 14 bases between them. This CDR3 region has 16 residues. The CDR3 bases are TGTGCCAGCAGACACCCCGAAGGTGCAACTAATGAAAAACTGTTTTTT. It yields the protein CASRHPEGATNEKLFF.

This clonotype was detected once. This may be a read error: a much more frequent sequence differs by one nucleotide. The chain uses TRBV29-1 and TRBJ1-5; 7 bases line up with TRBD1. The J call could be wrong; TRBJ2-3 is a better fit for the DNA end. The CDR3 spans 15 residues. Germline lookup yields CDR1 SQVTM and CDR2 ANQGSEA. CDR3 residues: CSVQEIGQDNQPQYF. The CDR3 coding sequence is TGCAGCGTGCAGGAAATAGGACAGGACAATCAGCCCCAGTATTTT.

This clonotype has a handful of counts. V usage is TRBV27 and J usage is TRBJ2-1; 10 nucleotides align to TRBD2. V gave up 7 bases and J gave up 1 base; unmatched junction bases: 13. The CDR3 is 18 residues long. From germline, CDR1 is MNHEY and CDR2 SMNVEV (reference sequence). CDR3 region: CASTPASGRVMSYNEQFF. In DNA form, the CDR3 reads TGTGCCAGCACTCCCGCTAGCGGGAGAGTAATGTCCTACAATGAGCAGTTCTTC.

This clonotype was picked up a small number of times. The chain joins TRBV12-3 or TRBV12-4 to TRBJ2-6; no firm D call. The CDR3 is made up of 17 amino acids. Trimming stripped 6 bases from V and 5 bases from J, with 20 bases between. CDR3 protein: CASREDGDPRRANVLTF. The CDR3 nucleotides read TGTGCCAGCAGAGAAGATGGAGACCCTCGACGGGCCAACGTCCTGACTTTC.

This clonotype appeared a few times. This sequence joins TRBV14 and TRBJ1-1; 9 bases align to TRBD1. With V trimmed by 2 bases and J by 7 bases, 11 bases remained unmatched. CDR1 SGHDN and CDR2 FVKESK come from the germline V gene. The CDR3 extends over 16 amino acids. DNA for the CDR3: TGTGCCAGCAGCCAATTGCTGACCGGGACAGGGTATGAAGCTTTCTTT. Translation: CASSQLLTGTGYEAFF.

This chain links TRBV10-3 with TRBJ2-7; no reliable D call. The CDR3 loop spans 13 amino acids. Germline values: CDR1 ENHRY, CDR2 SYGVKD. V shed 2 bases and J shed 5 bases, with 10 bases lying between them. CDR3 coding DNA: TGTGCCATCAGTGAGACTACCTTCGACGAGCAGTACTTC. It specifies CAISETTFDEQYF.

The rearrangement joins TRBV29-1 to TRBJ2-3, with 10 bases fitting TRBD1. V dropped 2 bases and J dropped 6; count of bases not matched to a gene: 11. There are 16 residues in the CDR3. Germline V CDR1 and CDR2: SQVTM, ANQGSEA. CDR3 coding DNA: TGCAGCGTTGAAATAGGCGGGACAGGGGTGGGGGATACGCAGTATTTT. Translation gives CSVEIGGTGVGDTQYF.

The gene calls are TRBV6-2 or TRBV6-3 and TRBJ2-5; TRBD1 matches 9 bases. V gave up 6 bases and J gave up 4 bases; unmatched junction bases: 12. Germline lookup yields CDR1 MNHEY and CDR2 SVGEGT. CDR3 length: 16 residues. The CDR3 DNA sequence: TGTGCCAGCAGCTCAACCCACAGGGGGCGCGGAGAGACCCAGTACTTC. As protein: CASSSTHRGRGETQYF.

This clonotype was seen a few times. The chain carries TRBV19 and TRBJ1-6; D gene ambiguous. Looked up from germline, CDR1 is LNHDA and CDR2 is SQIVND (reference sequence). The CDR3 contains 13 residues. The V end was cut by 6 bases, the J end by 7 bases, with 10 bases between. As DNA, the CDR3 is TGTGCCAGTAGCCGCGTCGAAAATTCACCCCTCCACTTT. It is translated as CASSRVENSPLHF.

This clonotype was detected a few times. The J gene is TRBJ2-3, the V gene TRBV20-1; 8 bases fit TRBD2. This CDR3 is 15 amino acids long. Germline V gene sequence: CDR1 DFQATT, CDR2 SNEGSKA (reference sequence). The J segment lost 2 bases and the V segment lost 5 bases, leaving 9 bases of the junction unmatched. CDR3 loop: CSAPPFGRATDTQYF. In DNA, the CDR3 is TGCAGTGCTCCCCCTTTCGGGAGGGCCACAGATACGCAGTATTTT.

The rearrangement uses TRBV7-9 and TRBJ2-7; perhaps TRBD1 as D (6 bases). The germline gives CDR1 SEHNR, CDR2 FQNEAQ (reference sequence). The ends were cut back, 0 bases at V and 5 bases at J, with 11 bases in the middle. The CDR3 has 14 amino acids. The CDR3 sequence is CASSLAGRGNEQYV. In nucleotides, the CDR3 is TGTGCCAGCAGCTTAGCTGGCAGGGGAAACGAGCAGTACGTC.

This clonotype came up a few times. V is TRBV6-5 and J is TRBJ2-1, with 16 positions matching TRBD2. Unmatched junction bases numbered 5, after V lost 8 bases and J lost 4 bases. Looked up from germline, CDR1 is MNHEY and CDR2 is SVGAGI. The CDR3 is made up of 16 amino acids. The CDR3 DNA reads TGTGCCAGCGGGACTAGCGGGAGGGTTTTTTACAATGAGCAGTTCTTC. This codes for CASGTSGRVFYNEQFF.

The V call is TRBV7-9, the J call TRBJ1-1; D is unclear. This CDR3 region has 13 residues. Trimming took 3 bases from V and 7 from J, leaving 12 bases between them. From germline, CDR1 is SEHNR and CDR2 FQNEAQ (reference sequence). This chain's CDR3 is CASSFSTGNEAFF. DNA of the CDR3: TGTGCCAGCAGCTTCTCGACCGGGAATGAAGCTTTCTTT.

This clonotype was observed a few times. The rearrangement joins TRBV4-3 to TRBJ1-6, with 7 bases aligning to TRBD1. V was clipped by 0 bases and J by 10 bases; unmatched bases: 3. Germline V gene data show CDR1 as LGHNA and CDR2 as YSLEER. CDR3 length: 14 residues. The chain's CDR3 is CASSQETGESPLHF. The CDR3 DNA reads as TGCGCCAGCAGCCAAGAAACAGGGGAGTCACCCCTCCACTTT.

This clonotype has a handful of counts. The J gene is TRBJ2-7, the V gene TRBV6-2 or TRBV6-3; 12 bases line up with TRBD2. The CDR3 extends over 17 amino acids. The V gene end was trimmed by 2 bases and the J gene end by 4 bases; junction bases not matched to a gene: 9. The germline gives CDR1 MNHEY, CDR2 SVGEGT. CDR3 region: CASSYPSSGRVVYEQYV. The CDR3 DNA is TGTGCCAGCAGTTACCCATCTAGCGGGAGGGTCGTGTACGAGCAGTACGTC.

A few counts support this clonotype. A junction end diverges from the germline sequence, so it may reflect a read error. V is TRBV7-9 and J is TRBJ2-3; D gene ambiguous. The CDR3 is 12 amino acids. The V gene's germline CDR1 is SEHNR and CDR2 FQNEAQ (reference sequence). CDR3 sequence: CASSSDTYTQYF. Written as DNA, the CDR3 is TGTGCCAGCAGCTCCGACACATATACGCAGTATTTT.

The CDR3 spells CASSYDSAGGSTDTQYF. The CDR3 DNA reads as TGTGCCAGCAGTTACGATTCAGCGGGAGGGAGCACAGATACGCAGTATTTT. The genes are TRBV6-5 and TRBJ2-3; TRBD2 matches at 10 bases. J lost 0 bases, V lost 2 bases, and 5 bases had no gene match. The CDR3 extends over 17 amino acids. The V gene's germline CDR1 is MNHEY and CDR2 SVGAGI.